This entry lists 19 T cell receptor beta chains sequenced from one sample in a study of cytomegalovirus exposure and HLA in healthy donors. Primers: 60 Vbeta forward and 13 Jbeta reverse. Repertoires were generated with immunoSEQ multiplex PCR, while TCRdb's copy carries only in-frame clones and drops some. The sample shows approximately 160,000 clones, just under 80% of them seen only once. Sequencing was performed on PBMCs. The receptors stem from a middle-aged woman in good health and CMV-seropositive.

V is TRBV10-3 and J is TRBJ2-7; 9 bases fit TRBD2. V lost 6 bases, J lost 0 bases, and 6 bases stayed unmatched. This CDR3 has 15 amino acids. The V gene's germline CDR1 is ENHRY and CDR2 SYGVKD. CDR3 in DNA: TGTGCCATCAGGCTAAGCGGGGGGACCTCCTACGAGCAGTACTTC. Its translation: CAIRLSGGTSYEQYF.

This clone was seen only once. This sequence joins TRBV7-9 and TRBJ1-2; TRBD1 is a possible D gene (5 bases). Trimming removed 5 bases from V and 8 bases from J, with 21 bases in between. This CDR3 comprises 15 residues. Germline assignment: CDR1 SEHNR and CDR2 FQNEAQ (reference sequence). The CDR3 coding sequence is TGTGCCAGCAGCCCCCCGTCAGGGTCGGTAGGAGGCTACACCTTC. Protein product: CASSPPSGSVGGYTF.

About this clone itself: One end of the junction does not line up with germline, which may come from a read error. This sequence joins TRBV7-9 and TRBJ1-1; D might be TRBD1 (6 bases). In germline, CDR1 is SEHNR, CDR2 FQNEAQ (reference sequence). The CDR3 covers 16 residues. DNA of the CDR3: TGTTCCAGCAGCTTAGGGGGTACCGGGGGGGGCACTGAAGCTTTCTTT. Protein sequence: CSSSLGGTGGGTEAFF.

Regarding this clone: Different DNA sequences within this sample yield the same CDR3. J is TRBJ2-3 and V is TRBV10-3; tentatively, D is TRBD2 (6 bases). V gave up 0 bases and J gave up 6 bases, with 19 bases separating them. The germline V gene has CDR1 ENHRY and CDR2 SYGVKD. The length of the CDR3 is 17 residues. CDR3 in DNA: TGTGCCATCAGTGAGTCAAATACCGCGGGGCGTCTGGATACGCAGTATTTT. Its translation is CAISESNTAGRLDTQYF.

The chain has TRBV6-6 and TRBJ1-2; D unresolved. CDR1 is MNHNY, CDR2 SVGAGI, per germline (reference sequence). The CDR3 contains 12 residues. Trimming cost V 6 bases and J 2 bases, with 7 bases left between them. CDR3 protein: CASRGTNYGYTF. CDR3 sequence (DNA): TGTGCCAGCAGGGGCACAAACTATGGCTACACCTTC.

V usage is TRBV19 and J usage is TRBJ1-2, with D uncertain. Germline assignment: CDR1 LNHDA and CDR2 SQIVND (reference sequence). V was cut by 8 bases and J by 8 bases, with 9 bases left in between. This CDR3 has 10 amino acids. In DNA form, the CDR3 reads TGTGCCAGTCGAGGAAACGGCTACACCTTC. This translates into CASRGNGYTF.

CDR3 sequence: CSVSPVAGVEAFF. CDR3 in DNA: TGCAGCGTTAGTCCGGTCGCGGGCGTAGAAGCTTTCTTT. The V and J genes are TRBV29-1 and TRBJ1-1, with D hard to call. The length of the CDR3 is 13 residues. Per germline, CDR1 SQVTM and CDR2 ANQGSEA. V was clipped by 5 bases and J by 8 bases, with 18 bases between them.

V gene TRBV28 combines with J gene TRBJ1-1; D unclear. CDR3 length equals 12 residues. Germline CDR1 MDHEN, CDR2 SYDVKM. Between the trimmed V and J ends, which lost 7 bases and 10 bases, there was a span of 16 bases. CDR3 nucleotide sequence: TGTGCCAGCATCACCTTGGGAGGAGGAGCTTTCTTT. This gives the protein CASITLGGGAFF.

The CDR3 is CASSTWTGKNTEAFF. The CDR3 coding sequence is TGTGCCAGCAGCACGTGGACAGGGAAGAACACTGAAGCTTTCTTT. This chain connects TRBV7-9 to TRBJ1-1; 8 bases are a match to TRBD1. V was pared by 5 bases and J by 1 base, with 6 bases of the junction left unmatched. The germline V gene has CDR1 SEHNR and CDR2 FQNEAQ (reference sequence). This CDR3 has 15 residues.

This clone occurred once. This chain uses TRBV28 with TRBJ2-7; 8 bases are shared with TRBD2. The CDR3 has 15 residues. V gave up 5 bases and J gave up 1 base; unmatched junction bases: 7. The germline V gene encodes CDR1 MDHEN and CDR2 SYDVKM. CDR3 region: CASSTPGGVSYEQYF. DNA for the CDR3: TGTGCCAGCAGTACCCCGGGAGGGGTGTCCTACGAGCAGTACTTC. Together with reference TRBV28 and TRBJ2-7, the CDR3 gives the full variable domain: DVKVTQSSRYLVKRTGEKVFLECVQDMDHENMFWYRQDPGLGLRLIYFSYDVKMKEKGDIPEGYSVSREKKERFSLILESASTNQTSMYLCASSTPGGVSYEQYFGPGTRLTVT.

This rearrangement joins TRBV6-5 to TRBJ1-1; D unclear. Germline V CDR1 and CDR2: MNHEY, SVGAGI. This CDR3 has 12 amino acids. V lost 5 bases, J lost 7 bases, and 11 bases lay in between. CDR3 sequence: CASSLGPGEAFF. Written as DNA, the CDR3 is TGTGCCAGCAGTCTTGGGCCCGGTGAAGCTTTCTTT.

As for this clone: Relative to the germline gene, one junction end is altered; a read error may explain this. The chain recombines TRBV7-9 with TRBJ2-4; 13 bases agree with TRBD2. Germline V gene sequence: CDR1 SEHNR, CDR2 FQNEAQ (reference sequence). This CDR3 region has 18 residues. CDR3 nucleotide sequence: TGTTCCAGCAGCTTAACTAGCGGGGGGGCCATGTCCAAAAACATTCAGTACTTC. Its protein is CSSSLTSGGAMSKNIQYF.

The chain has TRBV7-9 and TRBJ1-2, with a weak D call TRBD1 (5 bases). The germline V and J ends were trimmed by 2 bases and 6 bases, with 10 bases remaining between them. CDR3 length: 13 amino acids. Germline V gives CDR1 SEHNR, CDR2 FQNEAQ (reference sequence). The CDR3 coding sequence is TGTGCCAGCAGCTTATCAGGGAACGATGGCTACACCTTC. It translates to CASSLSGNDGYTF.

The chain recombines TRBV30 with TRBJ1-1; D possibly corresponds to TRBD1 (5 bases). Between the trimmed V and J ends, which lost 6 bases and 0 bases, there was a span of 11 bases. Germline loops: CDR1 GTSNPN, CDR2 SVGIG (reference sequence). This CDR3 contains 13 residues. This CDR3 is CACTTVMNTEAFF. In DNA, the CDR3 is TGTGCCTGTACGACAGTTATGAACACTGAAGCTTTCTTT.

This chain connects TRBV27 to TRBJ1-5; D may be TRBD1 (6 bases). The germline V and J ends were trimmed by 2 bases and 4 bases, with 6 bases remaining between them. Germline assignment: CDR1 MNHEY and CDR2 SMNVEV (reference sequence). The CDR3 totals 13 residues. DNA for the CDR3: TGTGCCAGCAGTTTAACAGGGAATCAGCCCCAGCATTTT. Its protein is CASSLTGNQPQHF.

This chain uses TRBV5-1 with TRBJ1-1; no firm D call. The ends were cut back, 4 bases at V and 4 bases at J, with 17 bases in the middle. The germline V gene encodes CDR1 SGHRS and CDR2 YFSETQ. There are 15 residues in the CDR3. This CDR3 is CASSPPGNRITEAFF. DNA of the CDR3: TGCGCCAGCAGCCCACCGGGGAATCGAATCACTGAAGCTTTCTTT.

This clone was seen a few times. The chain has TRBV30 and TRBJ1-1, with D uncertain. Germline loops: CDR1 GTSNPN, CDR2 SVGIG (reference sequence). The CDR3 runs to 12 residues. Trimming took 0 bases from V and 7 from J, leaving 9 bases between them. The CDR3 sequence: CAWSVGSGEAFF. In DNA form, the CDR3 reads TGTGCCTGGAGTGTAGGCAGCGGTGAAGCTTTCTTT.

For this clone: At one boundary the junction diverges from the germline segment, which might be a read error. The chain carries TRBV19 and TRBJ1-5; 7 nucleotides line up with TRBD1. This CDR3 comprises 15 residues. The germline gives CDR1 LNHDA, CDR2 SQIVND (reference sequence). The CDR3 nucleotides read TGTGCCAGTAGTGTAGACAGGGTAAGGGATCAGCCCCAGCATTTT. It yields the protein CASSVDRVRDQPQHF. The full variable domain, with the rest looked up from reference TRBV19 and TRBJ1-5, is DGGITQSPKYLFRKEGQNVTLSCEQNLNHDAMYWYRQDPGQGLRLIYYSQIVNDFQKGDIAEGYSVSREKKESFPLTVTSAQKNPTAFYLCASSVDRVRDQPQHFGDGTRLSIL.

This sequence joins TRBV5-8 and TRBJ1-5; D remains unclear. CDR3 length equals 15 residues. Trimming removed 2 bases from V and 3 bases from J, with 12 bases in between. Germline values: CDR1 SGHTS, CDR2 YDEGEE. The CDR3 region is CASSFGRLPNQPQHF. The CDR3 region has the DNA TGTGCCAGCAGCTTCGGCAGGCTACCCAATCAGCCCCAGCATTTT. Full variable domain (remainder filled in from reference TRBV5-8 and TRBJ1-5): EAGVTQSPTHLIKTRGQQATLRCSPISGHTSVYWYQQALGLGLQFLLWYDEGEERNRGNFPPRFSGRQFPNYSSELNVNALELEDSALYLCASSFGRLPNQPQHFGDGTRLSIL.